These 9 T cell receptor beta chains were all obtained from the same sample, sequenced in a study of OX40 agonist ivuxolimab in advanced cancers. Only in-frame clones appear in the TCRdb table, and some are missing; sequencing was by immunoSEQ multiplex PCR. The table includes around 50,000 clones, 80% to 90% detected once. The material sequenced was CD4+ or CD8+ T cells sorted from blood, taken in a trial of the OX40 agonist ivuxolimab. The receptors shown here come from an adult with an advanced solid tumor such as melanoma, head and neck, liver or kidney cancer.

The chain joins TRBV5-1 to TRBJ2-1; 8 nucleotides agree with TRBD2. The CDR3 extends over 17 amino acids. With V trimmed by 7 bases and J by 6 bases, 18 bases remained unmatched. CDR1 is SGHRS, CDR2 YFSETQ, per germline. Written as DNA, the CDR3 is TGCGCCAGCTTTGACCCCGGACGAGCGGGAGATGGCAATGAGCAGTTCTTC. Translated: CASFDPGRAGDGNEQFF.

Points on this clone: The junction and the germline gene differ at one end; a read error may be behind it. Other DNA sequences in the same sample also yield this CDR3. The CDR3 DNA reads TGTGCTAGCAGCCAAAACCTTGCGGGGAGCACCGGGGAGCTGTTTTTT. This gives the protein CASSQNLAGSTGELFF. The chain couples TRBV14 to TRBJ2-2; D possibly corresponds to TRBD2 (6 bases). Germline V gives CDR1 SGHDN, CDR2 FVKESK. The CDR3 length is 16 residues.

The V and J genes are TRBV13 and TRBJ2-5; 8 bases align to TRBD1. The length of the CDR3 is 13 residues. Losses at the gene ends were 5 bases for V and 3 bases for J; bases not matched to a gene: 2. Germline assignment: CDR1 PRHDT and CDR2 FYEKMQ (reference sequence). CDR3 coding DNA: TGTGCCAGCAGCGCGGACAGGGAAGAGACCCAGTACTTC. Amino acids: CASSADREETQYF.

The chain uses TRBV28 and TRBJ2-1, with a weak D call TRBD2 (5 bases). There are 15 residues in the CDR3. The germline CDR1 and CDR2 sequences are MDHEN and SYDVKM. Trimming removed 8 bases at V and 7 bases at J, with 21 bases between. This CDR3 is CASFFRKPGWNEQFF. The CDR3 region has the DNA TGTGCCAGCTTTTTCAGGAAGCCGGGATGGAATGAGCAGTTCTTC.

The rearrangement links TRBV6-6 to TRBJ1-5; D may be TRBD1 (6 bases). Trimming removed 5 bases at V and 4 bases at J, with 18 bases between. The germline V gene has CDR1 MNHNY and CDR2 SVGAGI (reference sequence). The CDR3 is 16 amino acids. The CDR3 is CASSQLTTGVNQPQHF. DNA for the CDR3: TGTGCCAGCAGTCAGCTTACGACAGGTGTAAATCAGCCCCAGCATTTT.

The V and J genes are TRBV7-8 and TRBJ2-3; D not resolved. CDR3 length: 13 amino acids. CDR1 and CDR2 (germline): SGHVS, FQNEAQ. The V end lost 4 bases, the J end lost 6 bases, and 11 bases lay between the germline ends. CDR3 protein: CASSSVLGDTQYF. The CDR3 DNA sequence: TGTGCCAGCAGCTCCGTCCTGGGTGATACGCAGTATTTT.

The gene calls are TRBV28 and TRBJ1-1; 7 nucleotides align to TRBD1. Germline lookup yields CDR1 MDHEN and CDR2 SYDVKM. The CDR3 consists of 15 residues. V lost 4 bases, J lost 1 base, and 6 bases stayed unmatched. In DNA, the CDR3 is TGTGCCAGCAGTTCACCGGGACAGCAGAACACTGAAGCTTTCTTT. It translates to CASSSPGQQNTEAFF.

The chain uses TRBV11-2 and TRBJ2-4; perhaps TRBD2 as D (5 bases). Looked up from germline, CDR1 is SGHAT and CDR2 is FQNNGV. This CDR3 region has 17 residues. V was cut by 5 bases and J by 0 bases, with 17 bases left in between. CDR3 in amino acids: CASSQRERNTAKNIQYF. In nucleotides, the CDR3 is TGTGCCAGCAGCCAGAGGGAACGGAACACAGCCAAAAACATTCAGTACTTC.

The chain is built from TRBV2 and TRBJ2-7; D not resolved. CDR3 length: 14 residues. V lost 6 bases and J lost 0, with 12 bases in between. Germline V gives CDR1 SNHLY, CDR2 FYNNEI. The CDR3 coding sequence is TGTGCCAGCAGAGACGGAAGTAACTCCTACGAGCAGTACTTC. The encoded protein is CASRDGSNSYEQYF.